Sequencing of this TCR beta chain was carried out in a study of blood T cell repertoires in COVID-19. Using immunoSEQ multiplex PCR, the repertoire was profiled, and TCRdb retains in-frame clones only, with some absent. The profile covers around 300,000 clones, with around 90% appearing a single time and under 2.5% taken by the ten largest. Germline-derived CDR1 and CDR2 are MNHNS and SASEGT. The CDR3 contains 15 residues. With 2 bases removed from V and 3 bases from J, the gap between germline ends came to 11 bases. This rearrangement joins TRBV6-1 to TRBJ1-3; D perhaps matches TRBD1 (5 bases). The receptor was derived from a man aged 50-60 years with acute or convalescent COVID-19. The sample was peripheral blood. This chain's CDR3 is CASSEQPGGGNTIYF. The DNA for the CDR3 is TGTGCCAGCAGTGAACAGCCCGGGGGTGGAAACACCATATATTTT.